This TCR beta chain was identified during a study of shared clonotypes between healthy human individuals. Study-level background: Donors were a couple of women and three men aged 18 to 49.

Findings and limits, study-wide: What limited the represented genetic and exposure-history diversity was the small number of donors.

Notes on this clone: Its antigen is currently unknown.

Assay runs were performed at deep level. Ten immunoSEQ deep assay plates were used to sequence unsorted PBMC DNA. Using immunoSEQ multiplex PCR, the repertoire was profiled, and TCRdb retains in-frame clones only, with some absent. The table has about 460,000 clones, approximately 80% seen once; the top ten hold 9.5% to 15%. Germline assignment: CDR1 MNHNS and CDR2 SASEGT. The CDR3 runs 14 residues. V was clipped by 5 bases and J by 0 bases, with 7 bases between them. This clonotype was sampled from a woman aged 40 to 50 in good health. Some clones in this sample may be carry-over from other donors' samples. The sample consisted of PBMCs. V and J are TRBV6-1 and TRBJ1-4; perhaps TRBD1 as D (6 bases). The CDR3 spells CASSHRATNEKLFF. DNA for the CDR3: TGTGCCAGCAGTCACAGGGCAACTAATGAAAAACTGTTTTTT.